What follows are 29 T cell receptor beta chains derived from one specimen sequenced in a study of cytomegalovirus exposure and HLA in healthy donors. PCR involved 60 Vbeta and 13 Jbeta primers. Assay used: immunoSEQ multiplex PCR; TCRdb lists only in-frame clones, some missing. The sample has around 63,000 clones; 78% are singletons. The specimen was PBMCs. The source is a man in his forties in good health and CMV-seronegative.

V usage is TRBV6-1 and J usage is TRBJ2-5; D not resolved. With the DNA end fitting TRBJ2-7 better, the J assignment may be wrong. This CDR3 spans 11 amino acids. Germline lookup yields CDR1 MNHNS and CDR2 SASEGT. CDR3 residues: CASSMNYEQYF. The CDR3, as DNA: TGTGCCAGCAGTATGAACTACGAGCAGTACTTC.

On this clone: The limits of the CDR3 on the DNA are not certain, so only TCRdb's listed CDR3 is given. J is TRBJ2-1 and V is TRBV21-1; the DNA was not used to check the table's D call, TRBD1. TRBV21-1 is a pseudogene segment. With termini counted, the CDR3 has 24 amino acids. The CDR3 region is CASSKDDHLPGTGFGHGSYNEQFF.

CDR3 loop: CASSLLPSPGGQETQYF. The CDR3, as DNA: TGTGCCAGCAGCCTGCTCCCCTCCCCGGGGGGCCAAGAGACCCAGTACTTC. The chain couples TRBV4-2 to TRBJ2-5; 7 nucleotides agree with TRBD2. The CDR3 sequence is 17 residues long. Per the germline V gene, CDR1 is LGHNA and CDR2 is YNFKEQ. V gave up 4 bases and J gave up 1 base; unmatched junction bases: 12.

V usage is TRBV5-1 and J usage is TRBJ2-5, with 9 bases matching TRBD1. The DNA end is more similar to TRBJ2-7, so the J call may be wrong. Germline V gene lookup returns CDR1 SGHRS and CDR2 YFSETQ. This CDR3 contains 15 residues. The CDR3 DNA follows: TGCGCCAGCAGCCTGCGACAGGGGGAGACCTACGAGCAGTACTTC. Translated, it gives CASSLRQGETYEQYF.

The chain is built from TRBV7-2 and TRBJ2-7; 7 nucleotides line up with TRBD1. This CDR3 contains 14 residues. V was clipped by 1 base and J by 4 bases; unmatched bases: 4. Per germline, CDR1 SGHTA and CDR2 FQGNSA. CDR3 in DNA: TGTGCCAGCAGCTTAGACAGGGGACGGTACGAGCAGTACTTC. As protein: CASSLDRGRYEQYF.

The chain recombines TRBV4-1 with TRBJ1-4; TRBD1 matches at 7 bases. Looked up from germline, CDR1 is MGHRA and CDR2 is YSYEKL. Trimming took 3 bases from V and 6 from J; bases not matched to a gene: 7. This CDR3 region has 15 residues. This CDR3 reads CASSQRQGGDEKLFF. The CDR3, as DNA: TGCGCCAGCAGCCAGAGACAGGGAGGCGATGAAAAACTGTTTTTT.

The rearrangement joins TRBV28 to TRBJ2-7; D may be TRBD1 (6 bases). V lost 4 bases to trimming and J lost 5 bases, with 12 bases between them. There are 13 residues in the CDR3. Germline V gives CDR1 MDHEN, CDR2 SYDVKM. This CDR3 reads CASSSGQSDEQYF. CDR3 bases: TGTGCCAGCAGTTCCGGACAGTCCGACGAGCAGTACTTC. The full variable domain, in which reference TRBV28 and TRBJ2-7 provide the parts outside the CDR3, is DVKVTQSSRYLVKRTGEKVFLECVQDMDHENMFWYRQDPGLGLRLIYFSYDVKMKEKGDIPEGYSVSREKKERFSLILESASTNQTSMYLCASSSGQSDEQYFGPGTRLTVT.

CDR3 residues: CASSWGRGGTGYTF. CDR3 nucleotides: TGTGCCAGCAGTTGGGGGCGCGGGGGGACTGGCTACACCTTC. This chain uses TRBV6-5 with TRBJ1-2; perhaps TRBD1 as D (6 bases). Germline V gives CDR1 MNHEY, CDR2 SVGAGI. Trimming took 4 bases from V and 7 from J, leaving 16 bases between them. The CDR3 consists of 14 residues.

Written as DNA, the CDR3 is TGTGCCAGCGCCCGACGAGCGGGAGTCTCCACAGATACGCAGTATTTT. Its translation is CASARRAGVSTDTQYF. The chain couples TRBV27 to TRBJ2-3; TRBD2 aligns across 8 bases. The junction had 12 bases not matched to a gene; V was cut back by 8 bases and J by 2 bases. Germline values: CDR1 MNHEY, CDR2 SMNVEV (reference sequence). The CDR3 is made up of 16 amino acids.

The chain links TRBV19 to TRBJ2-2; D ambiguous. V lost 5 bases and J lost 7, with 8 bases in between. This CDR3 is 12 amino acids long. The germline V gene encodes CDR1 LNHDA and CDR2 SQIVND (reference sequence). This CDR3 reads CASSPFLGELFF. In DNA form, the CDR3 reads TGTGCCAGTAGTCCCTTTCTCGGGGAGCTGTTTTTT.

J is TRBJ1-4 and V is TRBV6-1; 7 nucleotides match TRBD1. The germline CDR1 and CDR2 sequences are MNHNS and SASEGT. The CDR3 is made up of 17 amino acids. Trimming removed 3 bases from V and 0 bases from J; junction bases left unmatched: 7. CDR3 residues: CASSDFRDSPTNEKLFF. Here the CDR3 DNA reads TGTGCCAGCAGTGATTTCCGGGACAGCCCAACTAATGAAAAACTGTTTTTT.

The chain couples TRBV5-4 to TRBJ2-7, with D maybe TRBD1 (6 bases). The V end was cut by 7 bases, the J end by 0 bases, with 11 bases between. CDR1 is SGHNT and CDR2 is YYREEE in the germline V gene (reference sequence). This CDR3 spans 13 amino acids. The CDR3 loop reads CASGQKSSYEQYF. CDR3 DNA sequence: TGTGCCAGCGGACAGAAGAGCTCCTACGAGCAGTACTTC.

This rearrangement joins TRBV6-5 to TRBJ1-1; no clear D gene. Trimming stripped 0 bases from V and 5 bases from J, with 13 bases between. The V gene's germline CDR1 is MNHEY and CDR2 SVGAGI. The CDR3 is made up of 15 amino acids. CDR3 DNA: TGTGCCAGCAGTTACTCGCGAGGGTTGGGAACTGAAGCTTTCTTT. It is translated as CASSYSRGLGTEAFF.

This clone has only a few counts. V and J are TRBV10-3 and TRBJ1-1, with 7 bases matching TRBD1. Germline CDR1 is ENHRY and CDR2 is SYGVKD. CDR3 length equals 14 residues. V was pared by 9 bases and J by 0 bases, with 7 bases of the junction left unmatched. Here the CDR3 reads CAMGQGGLNTEAFF. CDR3 sequence (DNA): TGTGCCATGGGCCAGGGGGGATTGAACACTGAAGCTTTCTTT.

The chain is built from TRBV5-1 and TRBJ2-5, with D tentatively TRBD1 (5 bases). Germline V gives CDR1 SGHRS, CDR2 YFSETQ. The CDR3 is 13 residues long. V was pared by 0 bases and J by 3 bases, with 6 bases between. The CDR3 here is CASSLGGEETQYF. The CDR3, as DNA: TGCGCCAGCAGCTTGGGGGGCGAAGAGACCCAGTACTTC.

The gene calls are TRBV28 and TRBJ1-1; a possible D gene is TRBD1 (6 bases). Trimming removed 8 bases from V and 0 bases from J, with 10 bases in between. The CDR3 is made up of 13 amino acids. From germline, CDR1 is MDHEN and CDR2 SYDVKM. The CDR3 DNA follows: TGTGCCAGCCAGGGACACTTGAACACTGAAGCTTTCTTT. As protein: CASQGHLNTEAFF.

This clone was seen only a few times. The CDR3 protein is CASSGQGVNNEKLFF. In nucleotides, the CDR3 is TGTGCCAGCAGTGGGCAGGGGGTGAATAATGAAAAACTGTTTTTT. The chain links TRBV6-6 to TRBJ1-4, with 7 positions matching TRBD1. The CDR3 consists of 15 residues. Germline V gene data show CDR1 as MNHNY and CDR2 as SVGAGI (reference sequence). Germline trimming cut 5 bases from V and 4 bases from J; bases unmatched to any gene: 7.

In its sample, this clone was seen once. The gene calls are TRBV9 and TRBJ2-1; possible D gene TRBD2, 5 bases. Germline lookup yields CDR1 SGDLS and CDR2 YYNGEE. CDR3 length equals 14 residues. Deletions cut 1 base from V and 7 bases from J, with 12 bases between. The CDR3 DNA follows: TGTGCCAGCAGCGTATCCCGGTGGGAGAATGAGCAGTTCTTC. Translation: CASSVSRWENEQFF.

This chain uses TRBV6-5 with TRBJ1-1; 8 bases map to TRBD1. J was trimmed by 2 bases and V by 5 bases; bases with no gene match: 7. This CDR3 has 15 amino acids. In germline, CDR1 is MNHEY, CDR2 SVGAGI. Here the CDR3 DNA reads TGTGCCAGCAGTCCGCAGGGGGCGAAAAACACTGAAGCTTTCTTT. It specifies CASSPQGAKNTEAFF.

The J gene is TRBJ2-1, the V gene TRBV7-6, with 9 bases matching TRBD1. Germline V gene sequence: CDR1 SGHVS, CDR2 FNYEAQ. V trimming: 5 bases; J trimming: 6 bases; junction bases outside the gene matches: 8. The CDR3 runs to 15 residues. The CDR3 here is CASSTGGQGSNEQFF. In DNA form, the CDR3 reads TGTGCCAGCAGCACCGGGGGACAGGGTTCCAATGAGCAGTTCTTC.

The chain links TRBV7-9 to TRBJ2-1; no clear D gene. Trimming removed 1 base at V and 3 bases at J, with 10 bases between. The V gene's germline CDR1 is SEHNR and CDR2 FQNEAQ (reference sequence). This CDR3 is 15 amino acids long. The CDR3: CASSLGESYYNEQFF. The CDR3 nucleotides are TGTGCCAGCAGCTTAGGAGAGAGTTACTACAATGAGCAGTTCTTC.

V gene TRBV19 combines with J gene TRBJ1-5; the D is unclear. Germline V CDR1 and CDR2: LNHDA, SQIVND (reference sequence). V lost 1 base to trimming and J lost 0 bases, with 4 bases between them. This CDR3 is 14 amino acids long. CDR3 nucleotides: TGTGCCAGTAGTATAGTGCGTAGCAATCAGCCCCAGCATTTT. It codes for CASSIVRSNQPQHF.

The chain uses TRBV7-9 and TRBJ1-2; TRBD1 is a possible D gene (5 bases). Trimming took off 5 bases at V and 2 bases at J, with 21 bases between the two ends. The CDR3 totals 17 residues. Per the germline V gene, CDR1 is SEHNR and CDR2 is FQNEAQ (reference sequence). CDR3 coding DNA: TGTGCCAGCAGCCGGGGGGGGTTTACGGCGGGCAACTATGGCTACACCTTC. Encoded protein: CASSRGGFTAGNYGYTF.

This sequence joins TRBV23-1 and TRBJ1-1; the match to TRBD1 covers 8 bases. TRBV23-1 is given ORF status, its function remaining uncertain. The CDR3 is made up of 18 amino acids. V gave up 7 bases and J gave up 0 bases; unmatched junction bases: 16. The CDR3 sequence: CASTPESRTGPLNTEAFF. The CDR3 region has the DNA TGCGCCAGCACCCCCGAATCTCGGACAGGGCCCCTGAACACTGAAGCTTTCTTT.

The chain combines TRBV19 with TRBJ2-1; TRBD2 matches 7 bases. Trimming at V came to 7 bases and at J to 5 bases, leaving 14 bases not matched to a gene. The V gene's germline CDR1 is LNHDA and CDR2 SQIVND (reference sequence). The CDR3 consists of 16 residues. The CDR3 region is CASKGLAEIYNNEQFF. The CDR3 DNA reads TGTGCCAGTAAAGGGCTAGCGGAAATTTATAACAATGAGCAGTTCTTC.

This chain joins TRBV28 and TRBJ2-2, with D uncertain. Germline CDR1 reads MDHEN; CDR2 reads SYDVKM. V lost 5 bases to trimming and J lost 1 base, with 11 bases between them. CDR3 length equals 15 residues. CDR3 DNA sequence: TGTGCCAGCAGTCTGGGCAAGGTGAACACCGGGGAGCTGTTTTTT. Translated: CASSLGKVNTGELFF.

This CDR3 is CASSAPGQGTDTQYF. As DNA, the CDR3 is TGTGCCAGCAGTGCTCCGGGACAGGGGACAGATACGCAGTATTTT. The chain has TRBV6-1 and TRBJ2-3, with 10 bases lining up with TRBD1. The CDR3 is 15 amino acids. Germline CDR1 MNHNS, CDR2 SASEGT. With 4 bases clipped from V and 3 bases from J, the junction kept 4 bases outside the gene matches.

This clone was seen a handful of times. The chain recombines TRBV5-6 with TRBJ1-1; D is undetermined. This CDR3 has 14 amino acids. Germline lookup yields CDR1 SGHDT and CDR2 YYEEEE. Trimming took off 2 bases at V and 3 bases at J, with 11 bases between the two ends. Here the CDR3 reads CASSLGSGDTEAFF. The DNA of the CDR3 is TGTGCCAGCAGCTTAGGATCCGGGGACACTGAAGCTTTCTTT.

This clone was observed a handful of times. The chain carries TRBV5-1 and TRBJ2-2; 10 nucleotides line up with TRBD2. Germline V gene lookup returns CDR1 SGHRS and CDR2 YFSETQ. The CDR3 runs 16 residues. The trim removed 3 bases at V and 1 base at J, leaving 3 bases unmatched. The CDR3 bases are TGCGCCAGCAGCTCCCTAGCGGGAGTGAACACCGGGGAGCTGTTTTTT. This gives the protein CASSSLAGVNTGELFF.